The rows below give T cell receptor beta chains drawn from one sample of a study of early T cells in non-severe SARS-CoV-2 infection. TCRdb re-analysed the 5' RACE reads in MiXCR, keeping a single row per CDR3 protein. The top ten clones hold under 7% of a sample with tens of thousands of distinct CDR3 sequences, over 10% of them seen once. Here the sequenced sample was whole blood, taken at baseline. The receptors were gathered from an adult who was a healthcare worker with PCR-confirmed SARS-CoV-2 infection or an uninfected control (not recorded which). The CDR3 runs from the conserved cysteine through the conserved F or W. The D gene is left open where the match is weak. The size of a clone is reported for some rows only, either as once, few or many, or as a class for expanded clones.

J gene,clone size,V gene,D gene,CDR3 protein,CDR3 DNA
TRBJ1-2,few,TRBV10-3,-,CAISESRSSYTF,TGTGCCATCAGTGAGTCGCGGAGCAGCTACACCTTC
TRBJ1-6,many,TRBV10-3,-,CAISGNRNSPLHF,TGTGCCATCAGTGGGAACAGGAATTCACCCCTCCACTTT
TRBJ1-5,-,TRBV18,-,CASSQQGTQPQHF,TGTGCCAGCTCACAGCAGGGTACACAGCCCCAGCATTTT
TRBJ2-7,-,TRBV12-3/TRBV12-4,-,CASSFPLVSSYEQYF,TGTGCCAGCAGTTTTCCTCTCGTAAGCTCCTACGAGCAGTACTTC
TRBJ1-1,-,TRBV7-6,-,CASSLGGWTEAFF,TGTGCCAGCAGCCTTGGGGGGTGGACTGAAGCTTTCTTT
TRBJ1-6,-,TRBV2,-,CASSDRGAEYSPLHF,TGTGCCAGCAGTGATCGGGGGGCGGAATATTCACCCCTCCACTTT
TRBJ1-1,few,TRBV10-3,-,CAISDAWGREAFF,TGTGCCATCAGTGACGCATGGGGACGGGAAGCTTTCTTT
TRBJ2-2,few,TRBV18,-,CASSPLDSGGSGELFF,TGTGCCAGCTCACCACTTGATTCCGGGGGATCCGGGGAGCTGTTTTTT
TRBJ2-2,many,TRBV7-9,-,CASSSRQGGTGELFF,TGTGCCAGCAGTTCCCGACAGGGAGGCACCGGGGAGCTGTTTTTT
TRBJ2-7,many,TRBV5-1,-,CASSREGNTYEQYF,TGCGCCAGCAGCCGTGAAGGGAACACCTACGAGCAGTACTTC
TRBJ2-2,few,TRBV30,TRBD1,CAWSSGTGGPGELFF,TGTGCCTGGTCTTCCGGGACAGGGGGCCCCGGGGAGCTGTTTTTT
TRBJ2-5,-,TRBV7-9,-,CASSGGQTVQETQYF,TGTGCCAGCAGCGGCGGACAGACAGTCCAAGAGACCCAGTACTTC
TRBJ2-3,many,TRBV9,-,CASSVGGRDTQYF,TGTGCCAGCAGCGTTGGAGGGAGGGATACGCAGTATTTT
TRBJ2-7,-,TRBV7-2,TRBD1,CASSLAPGGYYEQYF,TGTGCCAGCAGCTTAGCCCCAGGGGGCTACTACGAGCAGTACTTC
TRBJ2-5,few,TRBV7-8,-,CASSSQQASLKTQYF,TGTGCCAGCAGCTCCCAGCAGGCGTCCCTCAAGACCCAGTACTTC
TRBJ2-4,few,TRBV23-1,TRBD1,CASSQSTGSHIQYF,TGCGCCAGCAGTCAATCGACAGGGTCTCACATTCAGTACTTC
TRBJ2-3,many,TRBV5-6,TRBD2,CASSSGLAGTDTQYF,TGTGCCAGCAGCTCTGGACTAGCGGGCACAGATACGCAGTATTTT
TRBJ1-2,few,TRBV5-1,-,CASSLQAEGAGYTF,TGCGCCAGCAGCCTTCAGGCGGAAGGCGCTGGCTACACCTTC
TRBJ2-5,many,TRBV12-3/TRBV12-4,-,CASSSGIRTAQETQYF,TGTGCCAGCAGTTCGGGGATCCGGACAGCGCAAGAGACCCAGTACTTC
TRBJ2-5,few,TRBV21-1,-,CASSRGQRKETQYF,TGTGCCAGCAGTCGGGGACAGCGAAAAGAGACCCAGTACTTC
TRBJ2-3,-,TRBV28,-,CASSLQGSGTDTQYF,TGTGCCAGCAGTTTACAGGGGTCTGGCACAGATACGCAGTATTTT
TRBJ2-7,few,TRBV9,TRBD2,CASSGGLVSYEQYF,TGTGCCAGCAGCGGTGGACTAGTATCCTACGAGCAGTACTTC
TRBJ2-7,many,TRBV19,-,CASSIHLDNIFSYEQYF,TGTGCCAGTAGTATCCACCTGGATAATATTTTCTCCTACGAGCAGTACTTC
TRBJ2-7,-,TRBV12-3/TRBV12-4,-,CVSSPAYWGEQYF,TGTGTCAGCAGTCCCGCTTATTGGGGCGAGCAGTACTTC
TRBJ2-7,many,TRBV20-1,TRBD2,CSAAYWTSATYEQYF,TGCAGTGCTGCGTACTGGACTAGCGCAACCTACGAGCAGTACTTC